The 9 T cell receptor beta chains listed next were all sequenced from one sample in a study of blood T cell repertoires in COVID-19. TCRdb's table, derived via immunoSEQ multiplex PCR, lists solely in-frame clones and lacks some. The sample contains around 250,000 clones, under 90% of which appear only once. The specimen sequenced was PBMCs or T cells enriched from blood (not recorded which). The source is a man between 18 and 29 years old who had recovered from COVID-19.

The DNA for the CDR3 is TGTGCCACGGGACAGCCAGATCAGCCCCAGCATTTT. Protein: CATGQPDQPQHF. The J gene is TRBJ1-5, the V gene TRBV24-1; 7 bases are a match to TRBD1. CDR3 length: 12 amino acids. With 10 bases clipped from V and 5 bases from J, the junction kept 4 bases outside the gene matches. CDR1 and CDR2 (germline): KGHDR, SFDVKD.

Written as DNA, the CDR3 is TGTGCCAGCAGTGAAAGCAGGGCTAGCACTGAAGCTTTCTTT. This sequence encodes CASSESRASTEAFF. The rearrangement links TRBV2 to TRBJ1-1; the D gene is possibly TRBD1 (5 bases). The germline gives CDR1 SNHLY, CDR2 FYNNEI. There are 14 residues in the CDR3. V gave up 2 bases and J gave up 4 bases, with 11 bases separating them.

This clone was detected once. This rearrangement joins TRBV13 to TRBJ1-2, with 8 bases identical to TRBD1. There are 16 residues in the CDR3. Germline V CDR1 and CDR2: PRHDT, FYEKMQ (reference sequence). The J segment lost 4 bases and the V segment lost 2 bases, leaving 9 bases of the junction unmatched. The CDR3 reads CASSLRGDRGSYGYTF. The CDR3 DNA sequence: TGTGCCAGCAGCTTAAGGGGAGACAGGGGAAGCTATGGCTACACCTTC.

J is TRBJ1-1 and V is TRBV7-3; D gene ambiguous. V lost 3 bases, J lost 4 bases, and 9 bases lay in between. The CDR3 contains 13 residues. CDR1 is SGHTA, CDR2 FQGTGA, per germline. CDR3 protein: CASSFNQATEAFF. The DNA of the CDR3 is TGTGCCAGCAGCTTCAATCAGGCCACTGAAGCTTTCTTT.

The chain couples TRBV7-9 to TRBJ2-1; tentatively, D is TRBD1 (5 bases). Trimming stripped 4 bases from V and 6 bases from J, with 13 bases between. Per the germline V gene, CDR1 is SEHNR and CDR2 is FQNEAQ (reference sequence). This CDR3 has 14 amino acids. CDR3 coding DNA: TGTGCCAGCAGCTCAGAGCAGGGTATCAATGAGCAGTTCTTC. Translated: CASSSEQGINEQFF. The variable domain in full, with the rest retrieved from reference TRBV7-9 and TRBJ2-1, is DTGVSQNPRHKITKRGQNVTFRCDPISEHNRLYWYRQTLGQGPEFLTYFQNEAQLEKSRLLSDRFSAERPKGSFSTLEIQRTEQGDSAMYLCASSSEQGINEQFFGPGTRLTVL.

The gene calls are TRBV19 and TRBJ2-2; 9 bases align to TRBD2. V lost 8 bases, J lost 5 bases, and 9 bases stayed unmatched. CDR1 is LNHDA, CDR2 SQIVND, per germline (reference sequence). This CDR3 has 15 amino acids. CDR3 nucleotides: TGTGCCAGTGCCTTCGGGCTAGCGGGAACCGGGGAGCTGTTTTTT. Translating gives CASAFGLAGTGELFF.

Points on this clone: One junction end disagrees with the germline gene, perhaps due to a read error. This chain uses TRBV5-4 with TRBJ2-2; maybe TRBD1 (5 bases). Germline values: CDR1 SGHNT, CDR2 YYREEE (reference sequence). The CDR3 spans 14 residues. In DNA, the CDR3 is TGTGCCTGCAGCCCAGCAGGGTACGCCGGGGAGCTGTTTTTT. Translating it yields CACSPAGYAGELFF.

The V and J genes are TRBV6-5 and TRBJ2-1; the D gene is possibly TRBD1 (6 bases). The germline V gene encodes CDR1 MNHEY and CDR2 SVGAGI. V gave up 10 bases and J gave up 0 bases, with 10 bases separating them. This CDR3 spans 13 amino acids. The CDR3 loop reads CATATGSYNEQFF. The CDR3 DNA sequence: TGTGCCACTGCGACAGGCTCCTACAATGAGCAGTTCTTC.

The V call is TRBV5-1, the J call TRBJ2-7; 8 nucleotides line up with TRBD1. This CDR3 has 15 amino acids. The V gene end was trimmed by 4 bases and the J gene end by 3 bases; junction bases not matched to a gene: 9. The germline gives CDR1 SGHRS, CDR2 YFSETQ. The CDR3 spells CASSDPGQDNYEQYF. The CDR3 region has the DNA TGCGCCAGCAGCGACCCGGGACAGGACAACTACGAGCAGTACTTC.